The next 25 T cell receptor beta chains were all read from a single sample in a study of cytomegalovirus exposure and HLA in healthy donors. PCR involved 60 Vbeta and 13 Jbeta primers. Measured with immunoSEQ multiplex PCR; TCRdb has only the in-frame clones, and not every one. The sample carries 75,000 to 95,000 clones, 75% to 90% recorded once. Sequencing was performed on PBMCs. These receptors were taken from a young man in good health and CMV-seronegative.

The chain employs TRBV5-1 and TRBJ2-1; 8 nucleotides line up with TRBD1. The J segment lost 5 bases and the V segment lost 1 base, leaving 2 bases of the junction unmatched. There are 14 residues in the CDR3. CDR1 and CDR2 from the germline V gene are SGHRS and YFSETQ. The CDR3 DNA follows: TGCGCCAGCAGCTTGAGACAGGGGAACAATGAGCAGTTCTTC. Its protein is CASSLRQGNNEQFF.

CDR3 nucleotide sequence: TGTGCCAGCGAGGGGGCCTACGAGCAGTACTTC. Protein sequence: CASEGAYEQYF. This chain joins TRBV6-6 and TRBJ2-7, with TRBD1 as a possible D gene (6 bases). Germline CDR1 and CDR2: MNHNY and SVGAGI (reference sequence). The CDR3 runs to 11 residues. V lost 8 bases and J 2 bases, leaving 7 bases between the germline ends.

The chain combines TRBV5-1 with TRBJ2-1; TRBD1 agrees at 8 bases. The germline gives CDR1 SGHRS, CDR2 YFSETQ. Trimming at V came to 6 bases and at J to 7 bases, leaving 9 bases not matched to a gene. This CDR3 has 14 amino acids. The CDR3 DNA follows: TGCGCCAGCACCTCCGGACAGGGAACTAATGAGCAGTTCTTC. Translated, it gives CASTSGQGTNEQFF.

The chain combines TRBV18 with TRBJ1-1; possibly TRBD1 for D (5 bases). The CDR3 consists of 14 residues. Trimming removed 1 base from V and 0 bases from J, with 6 bases in between. Germline CDR1 reads KGHSH; CDR2 reads LQKENI. The CDR3: CASSPQGLNTEAFF. For the CDR3, the DNA is TGTGCCAGCTCACCACAGGGGTTGAACACTGAAGCTTTCTTT.

The V call is TRBV27, the J call TRBJ1-5, with 9 nucleotides matching TRBD1. V lost 1 base to trimming and J lost 0 bases; unmatched junction nucleotides: 7. Germline values: CDR1 MNHEY, CDR2 SMNVEV (reference sequence). This CDR3 is built from 18 residues. This CDR3 is CASSLFWDREYSNQPQHF. The CDR3 region has the DNA TGTGCCAGCAGTTTATTTTGGGACAGGGAGTATAGCAATCAGCCCCAGCATTTT.

The J gene is TRBJ2-7, the V gene TRBV4-2; TRBD2 might be the D (6 bases). This CDR3 comprises 15 residues. V shed 0 bases and J shed 1 base, with 10 bases lying between them. The germline V gene has CDR1 LGHNA and CDR2 YNFKEQ. CDR3 region: CASSQDLGGSYEQYF. The CDR3 DNA reads as TGTGCCAGCAGCCAAGATCTAGGAGGGTCCTACGAGCAGTACTTC.

The chain has TRBV13 and TRBJ2-3, with TRBD2 matching 7 bases. The CDR3 has 17 residues. J lost 8 bases, V lost 4 bases, and 18 bases had no gene match. Germline CDR1 and CDR2: PRHDT and FYEKMQ (reference sequence). CDR3 bases: TGTGCCAGCAGCTCTGAACCGGGGCGGGAGTATGTTGGTACGCAGTATTTT. Its translation is CASSSEPGREYVGTQYF.

This chain links TRBV25-1 with TRBJ1-5; weak D call: TRBD1 (5 bases). The CDR3 consists of 15 residues. V lost 1 base and J 5 bases, leaving 12 bases between the germline ends. The germline V gene encodes CDR1 MGHDK and CDR2 SYGVNS. CDR3 nucleotides: TGTGCCAGCAGTGAATGGGGAGGGGTAGATCAGCCCCAGCATTTT. Translated, it gives CASSEWGGVDQPQHF. Looking up the rest from reference TRBV25-1 and TRBJ1-5 gives the full variable domain: EADIYQTPRYLVIGTGKKITLECSQTMGHDKMYWYQQDPGMELHLIHYSYGVNSTEKGDLSSESTVSRIRTEHFPLTLESARPSHTSQYLCASSEWGGVDQPQHFGDGTRLSIL.

This sequence joins TRBV16 and TRBJ2-1, with a possible D match to TRBD1 (6 bases). Germline CDR1 is KGHSY and CDR2 is FQNENV. CDR3 length equals 15 residues. Trimming left V 2 bases short and J 2 bases short, with 10 bases between. The CDR3 DNA reads TGTGCCAGCAGCCAAACACAGGGTCCCTACAATGAGCAGTTCTTC. Protein product: CASSQTQGPYNEQFF.

The J gene is TRBJ2-7, the V gene TRBV27; weak D call: TRBD1 (6 bases). Between the trimmed V and J ends, which lost 5 bases and 3 bases, there was a span of 14 bases. The CDR3 length is 14 residues. In germline, CDR1 is MNHEY, CDR2 SMNVEV (reference sequence). The CDR3 DNA is TGTGCCAGCAGTAAGGGGACATTGAACTACGAGCAGTACTTC. Protein: CASSKGTLNYEQYF.

The V and J genes are TRBV13 and TRBJ2-3; 10 nucleotides match TRBD2. The CDR3 consists of 20 residues. The germline V gene encodes CDR1 PRHDT and CDR2 FYEKMQ (reference sequence). Trimming removed 4 bases from V and 3 bases from J; junction bases left unmatched: 19. The CDR3 spells CASSSRAERGSGRVTDTQYF. The DNA for the CDR3 is TGTGCCAGCAGCTCGCGAGCCGAGAGGGGAAGCGGGAGGGTGACAGATACGCAGTATTTT.

The chain combines TRBV28 with TRBJ1-5; 7 positions match TRBD1. V lost 8 bases to trimming and J lost 4 bases; unmatched junction nucleotides: 8. The CDR3 length is 14 residues. The germline CDR1 and CDR2 sequences are MDHEN and SYDVKM. Here the CDR3 reads CASLPGQDNQPQHF. CDR3 sequence (DNA): TGTGCCAGCCTCCCCGGACAGGATAATCAGCCCCAGCATTTT.

The chain joins TRBV7-6 to TRBJ2-7; D may be TRBD1 (6 bases). The CDR3 has 14 amino acids. CDR1 is SGHVS, CDR2 FNYEAQ, per germline. Deletions cut 1 base from V and 2 bases from J, with 9 bases between. The chain's CDR3 is CASSLGRGTYEQYF. In nucleotides, the CDR3 is TGTGCCAGCAGCTTAGGCAGGGGAACCTACGAGCAGTACTTC.

The rearrangement uses TRBV5-1 and TRBJ2-3; a weak D match, TRBD2 (6 bases). Deletions cut 3 bases from V and 8 bases from J, with 16 bases between. Germline CDR1 reads SGHRS; CDR2 reads YFSETQ. The CDR3 has 14 amino acids. CDR3 sequence: CASSSTALGGTQYF. DNA for the CDR3: TGCGCCAGCAGCTCTACTGCCTTGGGGGGTACGCAGTATTTT. Supplemented by reference TRBV5-1 and TRBJ2-3, the full variable domain reads KAGVTQTPRYLIKTRGQQVTLSCSPISGHRSVSWYQQTPGQGLQFLFEYFSETQRNKGNFPGRFSGRQFSNSRSEMNVSTLELGDSALYLCASSSTALGGTQYFGPGTRLTVL.

This chain uses TRBV7-3 with TRBJ2-3; D perhaps matches TRBD1 (5 bases). Between the trimmed V and J ends, which lost 5 bases and 5 bases, there was a span of 11 bases. The CDR3 extends over 13 amino acids. Germline V gene data show CDR1 as SGHTA and CDR2 as FQGTGA. The chain's CDR3 is CASSPVQGDTQYF. In DNA, the CDR3 is TGTGCCAGCAGCCCCGTCCAGGGAGATACGCAGTATTTT.

The rearrangement links TRBV6-5 to TRBJ1-6, with a weak D call TRBD1 (6 bases). The CDR3 sequence is 13 residues long. Trimming shortened V by 4 bases and J by 14 bases, and 15 bases separated the two germline ends. CDR1 and CDR2 from the germline V gene are MNHEY and SVGAGI. The CDR3 protein is CASSLVLRQALHF. CDR3 DNA sequence: TGTGCCAGCAGTTTAGTCCTTAGACAGGCCCTCCACTTT.

The chain combines TRBV5-1 with TRBJ1-2; no reliable D call. CDR1 SGHRS and CDR2 YFSETQ come from the germline V gene. V lost 6 bases to trimming and J lost 4 bases, with 13 bases between them. This CDR3 is built from 13 residues. CDR3: CASTREGSYGYTF. In nucleotides, the CDR3 is TGCGCCAGCACCCGGGAGGGTTCCTATGGCTACACCTTC.

This clone is a singleton in its sample. The chain's CDR3 is CARIGGEQYF. The DNA for the CDR3 is TGTGCCAGGATCGGGGGCGAGCAGTACTTC. V usage is TRBV11-1 and J usage is TRBJ2-7; D perhaps matches TRBD2 (6 bases). Looked up from germline, CDR1 is SGHAT and CDR2 is FQDESV (reference sequence). CDR3 length: 10 residues. Trimming shortened V by 9 bases and J by 6 bases, and 9 bases separated the two germline ends.

V gene TRBV5-5 combines with J gene TRBJ2-7; 10 nucleotides align to TRBD2. This CDR3 has 17 residues. Germline V gene lookup returns CDR1 SGHKS and CDR2 YYEKEE (reference sequence). Trimming took 0 bases from V and 6 from J; bases not matched to a gene: 12. The CDR3 DNA reads as TGTGCCAGCAGCTTGGTAGGAGTAGCGGGAGGACGGTCCGAGCAGTACTTC. This sequence encodes CASSLVGVAGGRSEQYF. The whole variable domain, filled in from reference TRBV5-5 and TRBJ2-7, reads DAGVTQSPTHLIKTRGQQVTLRCSPISGHKSVSWYQQVLGQGPQFIFQYYEKEERGRGNFPDRFSARQFPNYSSELNVNALLLGDSALYLCASSLVGVAGGRSEQYFGPGTRLTVT.

This chain uses TRBV14 with TRBJ2-2, with no clear D. Trimming shortened V by 5 bases and J by 2 bases, and 9 bases separated the two germline ends. Looked up from germline, CDR1 is SGHDN and CDR2 is FVKESK. The CDR3 sequence is 14 residues long. CDR3: CASSGLLNTGELFF. CDR3 sequence (DNA): TGTGCCAGCAGCGGGCTTCTAAACACCGGGGAGCTGTTTTTT.

CDR3 in amino acids: CASSYTGTNQETQYF. The CDR3 DNA sequence: TGTGCCAGCAGTTACACTGGGACAAACCAAGAGACCCAGTACTTC. The J gene is TRBJ2-5, the V gene TRBV6-5, with a tentative D call TRBD1 (6 bases). Trimming cost V 2 bases and J 0 bases, with 10 bases left between them. CDR1 and CDR2 from the germline V gene are MNHEY and SVGAGI. The length of the CDR3 is 15 residues.

The V and J genes are TRBV7-9 and TRBJ2-7; the D is unclear. Germline loops: CDR1 SEHNR, CDR2 FQNEAQ (reference sequence). This CDR3 comprises 15 residues. The V and J ends lost 4 bases and 7 bases respectively, with 20 bases between them. CDR3 residues: CASSSALVMFGEQYF. The CDR3 DNA is TGTGCCAGCAGCTCCGCCCTAGTGATGTTTGGAGAGCAGTACTTC.

This rearrangement joins TRBV5-1 to TRBJ1-2, with a possible D match to TRBD1 (6 bases). The CDR3 runs 12 residues. V gave up 0 bases and J gave up 13 bases, with 13 bases separating them. The germline V gene has CDR1 SGHRS and CDR2 YFSETQ. Written as DNA, the CDR3 is TGCGCCAGCAGCTTGGACCCGGGACAAGGCACCTTC. Translating gives CASSLDPGQGTF.

The CDR3 reads CASSSPHDGAGSYNSPLHF. CDR3 DNA sequence: TGTGCCAGCAGCTCCCCCCATGATGGGGCAGGATCCTATAATTCACCCCTCCACTTT. The chain employs TRBV7-2 and TRBJ1-6; tentatively, D is TRBD1 (5 bases). Trimming removed 4 bases from V and 1 base from J, with 20 bases in between. The CDR3 runs to 19 residues. The germline gives CDR1 SGHTA, CDR2 FQGNSA.

CDR3 nucleotide sequence: TGCGCCAGCAGTGACTTGAGGGCGGGAGGGCCGGCAGCGGGAAACGAGCAGTACTTC. It is translated as CASSDLRAGGPAAGNEQYF. This chain links TRBV10-1 with TRBJ2-5; 9 nucleotides line up with TRBD2. The J call is doubtful: the DNA matches TRBJ2-7 better. The CDR3 consists of 19 residues. The germline V gene has CDR1 WNHNN and CDR2 SYGVQD (reference sequence).